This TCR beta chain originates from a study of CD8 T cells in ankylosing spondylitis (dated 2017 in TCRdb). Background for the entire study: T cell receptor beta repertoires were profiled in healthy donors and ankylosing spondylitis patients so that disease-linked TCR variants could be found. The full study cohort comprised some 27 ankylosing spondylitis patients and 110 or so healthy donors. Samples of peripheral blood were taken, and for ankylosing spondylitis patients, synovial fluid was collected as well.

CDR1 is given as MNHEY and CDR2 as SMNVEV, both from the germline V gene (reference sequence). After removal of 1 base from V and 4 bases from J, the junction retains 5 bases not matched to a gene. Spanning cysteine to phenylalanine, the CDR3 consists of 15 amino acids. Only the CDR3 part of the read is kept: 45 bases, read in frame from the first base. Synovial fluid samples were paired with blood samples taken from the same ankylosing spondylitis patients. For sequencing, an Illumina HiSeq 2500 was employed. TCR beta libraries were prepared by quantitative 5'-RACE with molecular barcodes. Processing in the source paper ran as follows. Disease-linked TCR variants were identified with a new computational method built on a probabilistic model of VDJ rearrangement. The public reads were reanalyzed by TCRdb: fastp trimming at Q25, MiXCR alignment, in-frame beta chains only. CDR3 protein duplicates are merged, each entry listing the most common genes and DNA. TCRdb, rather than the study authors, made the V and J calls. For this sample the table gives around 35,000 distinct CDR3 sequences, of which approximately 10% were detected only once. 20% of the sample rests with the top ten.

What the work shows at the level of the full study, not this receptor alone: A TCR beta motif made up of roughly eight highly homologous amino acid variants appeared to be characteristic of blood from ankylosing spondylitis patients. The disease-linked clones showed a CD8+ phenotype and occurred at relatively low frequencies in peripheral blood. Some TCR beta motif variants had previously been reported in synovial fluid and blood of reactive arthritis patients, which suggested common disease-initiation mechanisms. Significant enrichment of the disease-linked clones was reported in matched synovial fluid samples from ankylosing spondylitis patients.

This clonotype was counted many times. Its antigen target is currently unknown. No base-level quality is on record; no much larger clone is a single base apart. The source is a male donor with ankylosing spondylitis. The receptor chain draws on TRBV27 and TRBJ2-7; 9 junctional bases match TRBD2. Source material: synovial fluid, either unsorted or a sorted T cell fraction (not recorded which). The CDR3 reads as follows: CASSLFAGGLYEQYF. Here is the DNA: TGTGCCAGCAGTTTATTCGCGGGAGGGCTATACGAGCAGTACTTC.